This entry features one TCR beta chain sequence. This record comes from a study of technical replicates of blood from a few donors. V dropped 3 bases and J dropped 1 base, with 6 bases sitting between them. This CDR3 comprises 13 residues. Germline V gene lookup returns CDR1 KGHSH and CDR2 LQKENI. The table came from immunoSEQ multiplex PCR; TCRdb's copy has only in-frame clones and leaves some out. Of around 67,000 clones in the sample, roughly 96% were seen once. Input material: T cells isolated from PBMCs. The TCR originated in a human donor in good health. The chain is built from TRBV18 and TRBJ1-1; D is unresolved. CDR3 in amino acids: CASSPTRNTEAFF. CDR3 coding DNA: TGTGCCAGCTCACCCACGAGGAACACTGAAGCTTTCTTT.